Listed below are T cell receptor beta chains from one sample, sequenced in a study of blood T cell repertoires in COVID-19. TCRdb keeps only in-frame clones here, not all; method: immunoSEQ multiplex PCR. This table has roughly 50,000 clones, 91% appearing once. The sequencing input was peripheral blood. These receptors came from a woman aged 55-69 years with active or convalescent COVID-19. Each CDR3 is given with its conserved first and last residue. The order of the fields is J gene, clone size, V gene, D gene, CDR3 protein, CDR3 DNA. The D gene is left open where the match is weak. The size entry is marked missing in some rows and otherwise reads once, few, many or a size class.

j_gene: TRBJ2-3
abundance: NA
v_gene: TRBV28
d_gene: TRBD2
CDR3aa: CASSSHGDSGSTDTQYF
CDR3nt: TGTGCCAGCAGTTCGCATGGGGATAGCGGGAGCACAGATACGCAGTATTTT

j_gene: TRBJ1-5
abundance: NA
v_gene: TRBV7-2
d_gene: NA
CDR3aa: CASSLVQGNQPQHF
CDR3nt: TGTGCCAGCAGCTTAGTACAGGGCAATCAGCCCCAGCATTTT

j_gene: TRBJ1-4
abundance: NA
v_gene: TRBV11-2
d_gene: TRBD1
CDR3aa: CASSLGTARNEKLFF
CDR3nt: TGTGCCAGCAGCTTGGGGACAGCCAGGAATGAAAAACTGTTTTTT

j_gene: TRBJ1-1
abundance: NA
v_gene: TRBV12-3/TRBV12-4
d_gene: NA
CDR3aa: CASSLANEAFF
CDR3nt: TGTGCCAGCAGTTTAGCCAATGAAGCTTTCTTT

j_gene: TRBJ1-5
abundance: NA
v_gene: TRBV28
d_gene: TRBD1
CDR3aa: CASSFHAGQFQPQHF
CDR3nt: TGTGCCAGCAGTTTCCACGCGGGACAGTTTCAGCCCCAGCATTTT

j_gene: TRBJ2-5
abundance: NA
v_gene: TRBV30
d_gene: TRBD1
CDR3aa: CAWSVDRGETQYF
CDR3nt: TGTGCCTGGAGTGTCGACAGGGGAGAGACCCAGTACTTC

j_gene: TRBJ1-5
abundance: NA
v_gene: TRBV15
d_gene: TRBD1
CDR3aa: CATSRDFRTGPANQPQHF
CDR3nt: TGTGCCACCAGCAGAGATTTTCGGACAGGGCCGGCCAATCAGCCCCAGCATTTT

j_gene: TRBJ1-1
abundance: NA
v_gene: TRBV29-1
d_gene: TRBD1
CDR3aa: CSTQTGATEAFF
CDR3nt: TGCAGCACCCAGACAGGGGCCACTGAAGCTTTCTTT

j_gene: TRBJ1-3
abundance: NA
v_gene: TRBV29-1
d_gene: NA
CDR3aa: CSVENREGNTIYF
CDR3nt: TGCAGCGTTGAAAACAGGGAAGGTAACACCATATATTTT

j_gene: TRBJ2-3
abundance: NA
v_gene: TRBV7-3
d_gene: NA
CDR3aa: CASSLRGTHTDTQYF
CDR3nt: TGTGCCAGCAGCTTACGGGGGACGCACACAGATACGCAGTATTTT

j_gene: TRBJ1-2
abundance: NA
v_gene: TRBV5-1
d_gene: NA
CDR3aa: CASSQMEGSGGYTF
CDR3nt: TGCGCCAGCTCCCAAATGGAGGGATCGGGAGGCTACACCTTC

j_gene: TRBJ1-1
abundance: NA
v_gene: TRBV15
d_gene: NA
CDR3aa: CATSRDWAGGTEAFF
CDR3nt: TGTGCCACCAGCAGAGATTGGGCAGGCGGGACTGAAGCTTTCTTT

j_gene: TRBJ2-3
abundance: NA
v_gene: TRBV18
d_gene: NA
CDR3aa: CASSPPRTITDTQYF
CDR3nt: TGTGCCAGCTCACCACCCCGGACTATTACAGATACGCAGTATTTT

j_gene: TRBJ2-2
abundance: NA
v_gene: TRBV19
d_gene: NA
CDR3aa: CASTPPWLGPNTGELFF
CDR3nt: TGTGCCAGTACCCCCCCATGGTTGGGGCCGAACACCGGGGAGCTGTTTTTT

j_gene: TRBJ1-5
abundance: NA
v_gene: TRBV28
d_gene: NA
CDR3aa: CASSLSGGNQPQHF
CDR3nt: TGTGCCAGCAGTTTATCCGGGGGAAATCAGCCCCAGCATTTT

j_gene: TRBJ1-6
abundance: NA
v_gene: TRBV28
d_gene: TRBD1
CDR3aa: CASGTVGQGESPLHF
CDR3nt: TGTGCCAGCGGAACCGTAGGACAGGGCGAATCACCCCTCCACTTT

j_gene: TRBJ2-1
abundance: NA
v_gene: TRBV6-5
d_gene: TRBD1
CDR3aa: CASSPLGGLEQFF
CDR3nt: TGTGCCAGCAGTCCCCTAGGGGGCCTCGAGCAGTTCTTC

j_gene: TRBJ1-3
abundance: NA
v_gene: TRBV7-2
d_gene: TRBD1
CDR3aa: CASSWGTDSGNTIYF
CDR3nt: TGTGCCAGCAGCTGGGGGACAGACTCTGGAAACACCATATATTTT

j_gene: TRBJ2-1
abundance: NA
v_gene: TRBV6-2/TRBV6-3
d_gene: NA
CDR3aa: CASSYGQWNEQFF
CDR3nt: TGTGCCAGCAGTTACGGACAATGGAATGAGCAGTTCTTC

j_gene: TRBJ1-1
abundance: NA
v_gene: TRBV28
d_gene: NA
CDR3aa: CASTRFRDTEAFF
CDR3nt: TGTGCCAGCACCCGGTTTCGGGACACTGAAGCTTTCTTT

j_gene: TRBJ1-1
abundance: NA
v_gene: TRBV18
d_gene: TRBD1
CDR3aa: CASSLQGPVLNTEAFF
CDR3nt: TGTGCCAGCTCACTACAGGGGCCAGTACTGAACACTGAAGCTTTCTTT

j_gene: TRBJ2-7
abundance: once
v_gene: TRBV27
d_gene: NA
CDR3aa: CASSPTPPGTPTYEQYF
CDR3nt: TGTGCCAGCAGTCCTACTCCCCCGGGAACCCCAACCTACGAGCAGTACTTC

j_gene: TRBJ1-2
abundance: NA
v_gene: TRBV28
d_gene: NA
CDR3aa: CASSLMQGRLDGYTF
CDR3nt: TGTGCCAGCAGTCTAATGCAGGGCAGGCTAGATGGCTACACCTTC

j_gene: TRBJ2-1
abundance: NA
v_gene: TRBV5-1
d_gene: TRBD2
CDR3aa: CASSLGLAGGSSSYNEQFF
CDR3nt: TGCGCCAGCAGCTTGGGTCTAGCGGGAGGCTCTAGCTCCTACAATGAGCAGTTCTTC

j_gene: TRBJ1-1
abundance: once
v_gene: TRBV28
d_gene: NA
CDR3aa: CASSLAEFEGTEAFF
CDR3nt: TGTGCCAGCAGTTTAGCAGAGTTCGAGGGCACTGAAGCTTTCTTT

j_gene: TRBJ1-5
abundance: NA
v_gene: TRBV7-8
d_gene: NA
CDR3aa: CASSPYQGLRPQHF
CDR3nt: TGTGCCAGCAGCCCCTATCAGGGGCTGAGGCCCCAGCATTTT

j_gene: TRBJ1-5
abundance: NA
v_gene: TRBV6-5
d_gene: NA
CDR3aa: CASSSRDTNQPQHF
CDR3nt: TGTGCCAGCAGCAGCCGGGACACAAATCAGCCCCAGCATTTT

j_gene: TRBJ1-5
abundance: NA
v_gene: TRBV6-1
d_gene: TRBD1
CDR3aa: CASSGGTGVPGNQPQHF
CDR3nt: TGTGCCAGCAGTGGTGGGACAGGGGTTCCCGGCAATCAGCCCCAGCATTTT

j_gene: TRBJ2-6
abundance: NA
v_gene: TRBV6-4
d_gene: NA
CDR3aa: CASSDSSPGANVLTF
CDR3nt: TGTGCCAGCAGTGACTCGAGTCCTGGGGCCAACGTCCTGACTTTC

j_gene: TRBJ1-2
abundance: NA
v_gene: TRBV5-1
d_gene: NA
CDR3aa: CASSDPGGLVYGYTF
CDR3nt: TGCGCCAGCAGCGACCCGGGGGGGTTGGTGTATGGCTACACCTTC

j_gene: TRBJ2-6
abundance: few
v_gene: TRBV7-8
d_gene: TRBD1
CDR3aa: CASSLGTGGAGANVLTF
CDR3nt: TGTGCCAGCAGCTTGGGGACAGGGGGCGCTGGGGCCAACGTCCTGACTTTC

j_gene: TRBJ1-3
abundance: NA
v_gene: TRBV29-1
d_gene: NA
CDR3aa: CSARTDSGNTIYF
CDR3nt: TGCAGCGCCCGGACAGACTCTGGAAACACCATATATTTT

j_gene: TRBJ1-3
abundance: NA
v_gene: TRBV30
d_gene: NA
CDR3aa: CAWSGEGGNTIYF
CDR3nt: TGTGCCTGGAGTGGCGAGGGTGGAAACACCATATATTTT

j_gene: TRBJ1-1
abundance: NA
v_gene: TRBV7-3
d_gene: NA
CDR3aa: CASSRRSAGTEAFF
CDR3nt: TGTGCCAGCAGCCGCCGCTCAGCGGGCACTGAAGCTTTCTTT

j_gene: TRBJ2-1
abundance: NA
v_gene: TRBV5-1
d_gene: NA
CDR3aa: CASSLIFGHNEQFF
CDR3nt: TGCGCCAGCAGCTTGATCTTTGGGCACAATGAGCAGTTCTTC

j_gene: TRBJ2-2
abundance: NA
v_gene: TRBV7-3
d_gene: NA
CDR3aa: CASSLMGEAGYNTGELFF
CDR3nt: TGTGCCAGCAGCTTAATGGGGGAGGCGGGCTACAACACCGGGGAGCTGTTTTTT

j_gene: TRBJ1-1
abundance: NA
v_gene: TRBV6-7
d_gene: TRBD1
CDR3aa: CASSRRQGAWTEAFF
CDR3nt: TGTGCCAGCAGTCGCAGACAGGGGGCATGGACTGAAGCTTTCTTT

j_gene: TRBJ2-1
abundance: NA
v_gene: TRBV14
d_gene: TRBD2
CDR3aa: CASSQVTSVWNEQFF
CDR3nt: TGTGCCAGCAGCCAAGTGACTAGCGTTTGGAATGAGCAGTTCTTC

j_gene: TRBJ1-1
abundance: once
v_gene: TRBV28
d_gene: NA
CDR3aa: CASSLPVGGEAFF
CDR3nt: TGTGCCAGCAGTTTACCTGTAGGGGGTGAAGCTTTCTTT